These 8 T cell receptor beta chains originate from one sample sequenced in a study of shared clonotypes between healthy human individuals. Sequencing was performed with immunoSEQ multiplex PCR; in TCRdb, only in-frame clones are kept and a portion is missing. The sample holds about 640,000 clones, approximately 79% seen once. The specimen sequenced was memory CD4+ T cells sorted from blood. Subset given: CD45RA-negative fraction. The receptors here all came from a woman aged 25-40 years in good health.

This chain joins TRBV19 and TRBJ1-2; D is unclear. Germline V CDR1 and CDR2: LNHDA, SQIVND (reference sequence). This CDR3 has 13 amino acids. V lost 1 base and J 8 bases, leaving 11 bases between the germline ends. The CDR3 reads CASSIVILEGYTF. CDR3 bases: TGTGCCAGTAGTATAGTTATATTGGAAGGCTACACCTTC.

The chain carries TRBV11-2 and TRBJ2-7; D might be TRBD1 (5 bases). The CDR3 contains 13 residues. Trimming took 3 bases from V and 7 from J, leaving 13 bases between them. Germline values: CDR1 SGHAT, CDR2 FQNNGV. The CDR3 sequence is CASSFPGSSEQYF. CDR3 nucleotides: TGTGCCAGCAGCTTTCCAGGGTCCTCTGAGCAGTACTTC.

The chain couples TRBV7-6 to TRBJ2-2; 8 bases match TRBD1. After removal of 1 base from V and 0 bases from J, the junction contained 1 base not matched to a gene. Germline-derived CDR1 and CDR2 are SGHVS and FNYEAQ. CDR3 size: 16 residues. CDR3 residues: CASSLGQGSNTGELFF. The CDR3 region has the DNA TGTGCCAGCAGCTTAGGACAGGGGTCGAACACCGGGGAGCTGTTTTTT.

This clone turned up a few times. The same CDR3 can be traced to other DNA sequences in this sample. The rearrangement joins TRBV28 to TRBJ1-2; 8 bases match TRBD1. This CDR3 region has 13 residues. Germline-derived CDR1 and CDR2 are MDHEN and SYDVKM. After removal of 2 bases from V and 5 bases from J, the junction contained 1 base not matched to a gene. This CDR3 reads CASSLRDRYGYTF. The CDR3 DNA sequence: TGTGCCAGCAGTTTAAGGGACAGGTATGGCTACACCTTC.

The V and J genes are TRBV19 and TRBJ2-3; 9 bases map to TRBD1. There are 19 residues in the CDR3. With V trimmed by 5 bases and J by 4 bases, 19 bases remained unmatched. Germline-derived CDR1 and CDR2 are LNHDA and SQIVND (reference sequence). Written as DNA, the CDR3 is TGTGCCAGTAGTCCCTTGTGGGACAGGGAAAAGAATGCCCCAGATACGCAGTATTTT. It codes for CASSPLWDREKNAPDTQYF.

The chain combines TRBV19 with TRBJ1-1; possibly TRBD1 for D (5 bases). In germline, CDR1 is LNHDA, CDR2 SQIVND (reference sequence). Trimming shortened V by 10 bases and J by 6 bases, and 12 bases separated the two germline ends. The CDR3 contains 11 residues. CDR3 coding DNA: TGTGCCACTCGGGGGGTACCTGAAGCTTTCTTT. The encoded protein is CATRGVPEAFF.

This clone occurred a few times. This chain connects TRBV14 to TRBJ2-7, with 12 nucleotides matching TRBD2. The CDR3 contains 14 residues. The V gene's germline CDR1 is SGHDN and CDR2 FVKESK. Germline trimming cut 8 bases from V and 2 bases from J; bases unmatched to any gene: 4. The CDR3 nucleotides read TGTGCCAGCTTCCCTAGCGGGAGGGCCTACGAGCAGTACTTC. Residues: CASFPSGRAYEQYF.

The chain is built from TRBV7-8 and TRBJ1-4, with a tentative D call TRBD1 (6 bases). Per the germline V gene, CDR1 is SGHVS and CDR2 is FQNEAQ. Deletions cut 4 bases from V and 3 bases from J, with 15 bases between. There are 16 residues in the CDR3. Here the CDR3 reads CASSSEEDRANEKLFF. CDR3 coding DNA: TGTGCCAGCAGCTCCGAAGAGGACAGAGCTAATGAAAAACTGTTTTTT.